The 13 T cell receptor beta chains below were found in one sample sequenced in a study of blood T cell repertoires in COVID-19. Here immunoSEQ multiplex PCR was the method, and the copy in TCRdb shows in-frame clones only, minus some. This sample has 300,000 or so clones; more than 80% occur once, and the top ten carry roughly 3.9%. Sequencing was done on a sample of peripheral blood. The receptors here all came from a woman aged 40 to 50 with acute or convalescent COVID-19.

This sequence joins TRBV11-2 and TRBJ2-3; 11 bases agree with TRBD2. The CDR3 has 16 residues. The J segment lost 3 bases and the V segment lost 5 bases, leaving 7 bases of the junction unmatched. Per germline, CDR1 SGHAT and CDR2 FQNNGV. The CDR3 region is CASSPLAGGRTDTQYF. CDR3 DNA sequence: TGTGCCAGCAGCCCATTAGCGGGGGGGCGAACAGATACGCAGTATTTT.

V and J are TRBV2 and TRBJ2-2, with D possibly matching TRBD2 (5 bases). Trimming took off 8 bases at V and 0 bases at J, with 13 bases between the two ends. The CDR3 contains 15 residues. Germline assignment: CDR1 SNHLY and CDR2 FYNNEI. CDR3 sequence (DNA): TGTGCCAGCGGCATACGGGGTCCGAACACCGGGGAGCTGTTTTTT. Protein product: CASGIRGPNTGELFF.

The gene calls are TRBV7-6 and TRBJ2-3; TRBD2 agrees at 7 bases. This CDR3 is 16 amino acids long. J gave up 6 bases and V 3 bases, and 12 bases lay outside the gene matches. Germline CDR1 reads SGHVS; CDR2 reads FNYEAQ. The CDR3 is CASSFQAGTKTDTQYF. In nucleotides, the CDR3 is TGTGCCAGCAGCTTTCAAGCGGGGACGAAGACGGATACGCAGTATTTT.

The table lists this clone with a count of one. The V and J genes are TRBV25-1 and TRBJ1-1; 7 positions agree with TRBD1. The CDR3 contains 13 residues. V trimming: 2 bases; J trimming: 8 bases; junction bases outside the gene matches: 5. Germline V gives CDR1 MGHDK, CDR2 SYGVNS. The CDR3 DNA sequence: TGTGCCAGCAGTGAACCACAGGGGTGGGAAGCTTTCTTT. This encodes CASSEPQGWEAFF.

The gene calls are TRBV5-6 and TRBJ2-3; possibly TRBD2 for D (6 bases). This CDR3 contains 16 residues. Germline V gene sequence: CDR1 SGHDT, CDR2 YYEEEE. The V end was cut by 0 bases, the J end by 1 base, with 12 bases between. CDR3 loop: CASSLVGRPGTDTQYF. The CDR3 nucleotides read TGTGCCAGCAGCTTGGTCGGGAGACCGGGCACAGATACGCAGTATTTT.

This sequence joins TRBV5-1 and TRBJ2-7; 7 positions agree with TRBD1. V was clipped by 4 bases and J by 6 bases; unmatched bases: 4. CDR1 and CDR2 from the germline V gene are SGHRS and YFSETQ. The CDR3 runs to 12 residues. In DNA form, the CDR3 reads TGCGCCAGCAGCCTCACAGGGGCCGAGCAGTACGTC. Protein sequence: CASSLTGAEQYV.

The CDR3 sequence is CASSSGTGGYETQYF. For the CDR3, the DNA is TGTGCCAGCAGCTCCGGGACAGGGGGCTATGAGACCCAGTACTTC. The chain joins TRBV5-4 to TRBJ2-5, with 12 bases that match TRBD1. The germline gives CDR1 SGHNT, CDR2 YYREEE (reference sequence). The CDR3 is made up of 15 amino acids. J gave up 5 bases and V 3 bases, and 5 bases lay outside the gene matches.

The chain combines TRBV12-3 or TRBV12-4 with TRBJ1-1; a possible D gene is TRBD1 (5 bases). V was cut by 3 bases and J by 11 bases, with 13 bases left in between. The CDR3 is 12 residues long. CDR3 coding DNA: TGTGCCAGCAGTTTGCCCCAGGGTCCCGCTTTCTTT. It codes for CASSLPQGPAFF.

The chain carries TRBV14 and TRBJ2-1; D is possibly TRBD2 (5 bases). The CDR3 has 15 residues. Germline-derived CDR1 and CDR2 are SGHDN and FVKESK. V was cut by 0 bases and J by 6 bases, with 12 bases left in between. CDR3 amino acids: CASSQDLASPNEQFF. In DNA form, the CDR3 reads TGTGCCAGCAGCCAAGATCTGGCTAGCCCCAATGAGCAGTTCTTC.

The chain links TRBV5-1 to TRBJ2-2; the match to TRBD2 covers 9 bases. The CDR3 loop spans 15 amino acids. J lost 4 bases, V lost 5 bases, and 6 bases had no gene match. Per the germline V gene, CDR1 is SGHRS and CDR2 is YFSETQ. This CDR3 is CASRSLAGTTGELFF. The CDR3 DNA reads TGCGCCAGCAGATCTCTAGCGGGGACCACCGGGGAGCTGTTTTTT.

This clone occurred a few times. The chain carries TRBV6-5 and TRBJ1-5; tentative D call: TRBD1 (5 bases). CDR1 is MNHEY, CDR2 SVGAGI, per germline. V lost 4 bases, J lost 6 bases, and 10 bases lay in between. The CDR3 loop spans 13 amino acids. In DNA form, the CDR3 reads TGTGCCAGCAGTTTAGGGGTTCGTCAGCCCCAGCATTTT. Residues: CASSLGVRQPQHF.

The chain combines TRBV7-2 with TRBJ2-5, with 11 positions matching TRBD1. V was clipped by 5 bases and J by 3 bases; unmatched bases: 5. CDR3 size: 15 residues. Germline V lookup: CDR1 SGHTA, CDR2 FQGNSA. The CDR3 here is CASSPRTGGEETQYF. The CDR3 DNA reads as TGTGCCAGCAGCCCCCGGACAGGGGGCGAAGAGACCCAGTACTTC.

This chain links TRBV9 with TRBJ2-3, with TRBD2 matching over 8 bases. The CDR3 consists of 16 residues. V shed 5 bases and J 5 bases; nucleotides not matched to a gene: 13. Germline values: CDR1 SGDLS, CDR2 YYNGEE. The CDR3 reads CASSGDDGGALDTQYF. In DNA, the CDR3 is TGTGCCAGCAGTGGGGACGACGGGGGGGCCCTAGATACGCAGTATTTT.